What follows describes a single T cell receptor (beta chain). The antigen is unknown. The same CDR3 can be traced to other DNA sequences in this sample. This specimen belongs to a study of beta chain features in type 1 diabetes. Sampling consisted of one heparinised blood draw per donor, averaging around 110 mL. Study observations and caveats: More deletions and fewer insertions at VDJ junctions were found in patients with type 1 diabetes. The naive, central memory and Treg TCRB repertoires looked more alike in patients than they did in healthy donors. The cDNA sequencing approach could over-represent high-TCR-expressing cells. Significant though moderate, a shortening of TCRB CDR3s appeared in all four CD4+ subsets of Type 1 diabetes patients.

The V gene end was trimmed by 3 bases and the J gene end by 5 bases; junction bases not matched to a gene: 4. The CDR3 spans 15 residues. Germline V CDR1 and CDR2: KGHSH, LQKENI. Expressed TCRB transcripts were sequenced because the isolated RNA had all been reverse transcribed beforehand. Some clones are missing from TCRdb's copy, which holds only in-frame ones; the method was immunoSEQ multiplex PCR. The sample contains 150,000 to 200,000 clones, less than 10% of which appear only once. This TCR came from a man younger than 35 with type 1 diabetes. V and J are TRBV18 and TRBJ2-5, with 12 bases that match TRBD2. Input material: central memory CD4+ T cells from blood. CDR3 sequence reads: CASSPPGLAGETQYF. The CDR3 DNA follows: TGTGCCAGCTCACCCCCCGGACTAGCGGGGGAGACCCAGTACTTC. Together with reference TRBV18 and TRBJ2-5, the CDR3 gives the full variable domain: NAGVMQNPRHLVRRRGQEARLRCSPMKGHSHVYWYRQLPEEGLKFMVYLQKENIIDESGMPKERFSAEFPKEGPSILRIQQVVRGDSAAYFCASSPPGLAGETQYFGPGTRLLVL.